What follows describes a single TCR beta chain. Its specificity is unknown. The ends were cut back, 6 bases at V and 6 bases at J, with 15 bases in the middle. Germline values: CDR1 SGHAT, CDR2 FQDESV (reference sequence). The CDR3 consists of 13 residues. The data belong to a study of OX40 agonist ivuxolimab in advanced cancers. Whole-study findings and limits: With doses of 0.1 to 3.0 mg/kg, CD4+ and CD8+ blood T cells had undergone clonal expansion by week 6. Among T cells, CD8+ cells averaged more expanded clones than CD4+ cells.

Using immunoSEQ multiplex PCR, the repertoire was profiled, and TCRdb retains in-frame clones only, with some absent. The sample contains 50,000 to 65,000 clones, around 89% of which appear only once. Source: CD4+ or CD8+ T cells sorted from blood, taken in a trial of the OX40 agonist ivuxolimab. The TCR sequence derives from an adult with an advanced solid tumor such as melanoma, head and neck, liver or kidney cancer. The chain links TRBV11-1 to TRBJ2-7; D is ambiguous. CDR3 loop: CASSPLGSLEQYF. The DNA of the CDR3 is TGTGCCAGCAGTCCACTGGGGTCCCTCGAGCAGTACTTC.